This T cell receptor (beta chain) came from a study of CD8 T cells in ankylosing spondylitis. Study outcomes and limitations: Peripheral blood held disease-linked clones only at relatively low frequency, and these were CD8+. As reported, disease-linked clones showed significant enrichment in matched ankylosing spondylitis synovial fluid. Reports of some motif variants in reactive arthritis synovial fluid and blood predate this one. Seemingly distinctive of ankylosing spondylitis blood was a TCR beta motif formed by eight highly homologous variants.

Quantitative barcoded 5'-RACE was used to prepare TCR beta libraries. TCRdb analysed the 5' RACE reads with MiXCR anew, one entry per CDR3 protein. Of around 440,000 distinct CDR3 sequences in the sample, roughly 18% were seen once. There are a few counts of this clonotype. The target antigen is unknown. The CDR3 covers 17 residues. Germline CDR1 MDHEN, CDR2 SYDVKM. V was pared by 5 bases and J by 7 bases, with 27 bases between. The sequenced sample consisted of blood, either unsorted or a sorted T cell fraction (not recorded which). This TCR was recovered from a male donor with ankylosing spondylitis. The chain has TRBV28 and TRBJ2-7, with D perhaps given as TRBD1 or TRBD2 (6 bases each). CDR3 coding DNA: TGTGCCAGCAGTGGGCCACCGGGGGCCCCGAGTCCTAGAGAGCAGTACTTC. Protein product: CASSGPPGAPSPREQYF.